This entry concerns a single T cell receptor (beta chain). Methods used by the authors: From reference gene primer amplification, estimates of nucleated cell counts were derived. TCRdb keeps only in-frame clones here, not all; method: immunoSEQ multiplex PCR. V and J calls and clone size come straight from that table; D and trimming were deduced from the DNA. The sample consists of fewer than 20,000 clones, roughly 87% of them appearing once. This sample was taken from a study of blood T cell repertoires in COVID-19. Looking at the study overall: COVID-19 samples collected from the United States, Italy and Spain covered acute and convalescent phases. T cells, B-cell-depleted T cells, or PBMCs provided the cDNA or gDNA that served as material.

This clonotype was obtained from a human donor in a cohort sampled during active COVID-19. The donor label of this sample is uncertain. Material for sequencing was peripheral blood.

CDR3 residues: CASSPTGGGSGYTF. Here the CDR3 DNA reads TGTGCCAGTAGCCCGACAGGGGGCGGGAGTGGCTACACCTTC. The rearrangement links TRBV19 to TRBJ1-2; 10 positions match TRBD1. V dropped 6 bases and J dropped 7; count of bases not matched to a gene: 8. CDR3 length: 14 residues. Germline CDR1 and CDR2: LNHDA and SQIVND (reference sequence).